A selection of T cell receptor beta chains follows, all from one sample in a study of Ad26.COV2.S vaccination and SARS-CoV-2 variants. The method was immunoSEQ multiplex PCR; TCRdb's version includes in-frame clones alone and lacks a portion of them. The sample holds hundreds of thousands of clones, around nine tenths seen once. The sample in question was peripheral blood, obtained in a trial of Ad26.COV2.S vaccine versus placebo. All receptors come from a person between 18 and 59 years old who received the Ad26.COV2.S COVID-19 vaccine or a placebo. Each CDR3 is given with its conserved first and last residue. The order of the fields is J gene, D gene, V gene, clone size, CDR3 protein, CDR3 DNA. A D gene is named only where the DNA matches it firmly. Some rows have no size entry. The others give once, few or many, or a class for an expanded clone.

>TRBJ2-2|-|TRBV2|-
CASSGSGVSSNTGELFF
TGTGCCAGCAGTGGTTCAGGGGTGTCATCGAACACCGGGGAGCTGTTTTTT
>TRBJ2-1|TRBD1|TRBV15|-
CATSRDRGYNEQFF
TGTGCCACCAGCAGGGACAGGGGCTACAATGAGCAGTTCTTC
>TRBJ2-5|-|TRBV7-9|-
CASSFLAYQETQYF
TGTGCCAGCAGCTTTCTTGCCTACCAAGAGACCCAGTACTTC
>TRBJ2-3|-|TRBV7-5|-
CASTDTQYF
TGTGCCAGTACAGATACGCAGTATTTT
>TRBJ1-2|TRBD1|TRBV18|-
CASSPTGAHYGYTF
TGTGCCAGCTCCCCGACAGGGGCGCACTATGGCTACACCTTC
>TRBJ1-6|TRBD1|TRBV9|-
CASSVAGTGGAGSPLHF
TGTGCCAGCAGCGTAGCCGGGACAGGGGGCGCCGGATCACCCCTCCACTTT
>TRBJ2-7|TRBD2|TRBV5-1|once
CASRTTSGGPYEQYF
TGCGCCAGCAGGACGACTAGCGGGGGACCCTACGAGCAGTACTTC
>TRBJ1-2|TRBD1|TRBV10-3|-
CAISDPGQDYGYTF
TGTGCCATCAGTGACCCTGGACAGGACTATGGCTACACCTTC
>TRBJ1-4|-|TRBV25-1|once
CASSHGAWGREKLFF
TGTGCCAGCAGTCATGGAGCCTGGGGGCGGGAAAAACTGTTTTTT
>TRBJ2-7|TRBD1|TRBV7-9|-
CASSLTGGIYEQYF
TGTGCCAGCAGCTTGACAGGGGGCATCTACGAGCAGTACTTC
>TRBJ2-5|-|TRBV19|-
CASSTDREETQYF
TGTGCCAGTAGTACCGACAGAGAAGAGACCCAGTACTTC
>TRBJ1-1|-|TRBV30|-
CAWSVRRNTEAFF
TGTGCCTGGAGTGTTCGGAGGAACACTGAAGCTTTCTTT
>TRBJ1-1|TRBD1|TRBV2|-
CASSEQGANEAFF
TGTGCCAGCAGTGAGCAGGGGGCAAATGAAGCTTTCTTT
>TRBJ2-7|TRBD1|TRBV7-3|-
CASRDPGTGSGYEQYF
TGTGCCAGCAGGGATCCCGGGACAGGGAGTGGCTACGAGCAGTACTTC
>TRBJ1-5|-|TRBV5-1|few
CASSRSGNQPQHF
TGCGCCAGCAGCCGGTCGGGCAATCAGCCCCAGCATTTT
>TRBJ2-7|TRBD1|TRBV6-5|-
CAIRQGPYEQYF
TGTGCCATCCGACAGGGGCCCTACGAGCAGTACTTC
>TRBJ2-3|TRBD2|TRBV9|-
CASSVAGAGPTDTQYF
TGTGCCAGCAGCGTAGCCGGAGCGGGACCCACAGATACGCAGTATTTT
>TRBJ1-6|-|TRBV11-1|-
CASSSGSSYNSPLHF
TGTGCCAGCAGCTCGGGGAGCTCCTATAATTCACCCCTCCACTTT
>TRBJ2-7|TRBD1|TRBV27|-
CASRGTAAGYYEQYF
TGTGCCAGCAGGGGGACAGCGGCCGGGTACTACGAGCAGTACTTC
>TRBJ1-3|-|TRBV5-1|-
CASSPEQGGNTIYF
TGCGCCAGCAGTCCCGAGCAGGGTGGAAACACCATATATTTT
>TRBJ2-7|-|TRBV4-1|-
CASSAKEEPYEQYF
TGCGCCAGCAGCGCAAAGGAGGAACCCTACGAGCAGTACTTC
>TRBJ1-6|TRBD1|TRBV2|-
CASNRDRDSPLHF
TGTGCCAGCAACCGTGACAGGGATTCACCCCTCCACTTT
>TRBJ1-1|-|TRBV4-2|once
CASTQTWGNTEAFF
TGTGCCAGCACCCAGACGTGGGGGAACACTGAAGCTTTCTTT
>TRBJ2-1|-|TRBV12-3/TRBV12-4|-
CASSSVVGEQFF
TGTGCCAGCAGCAGTGTAGTTGGTGAGCAGTTCTTC
>TRBJ1-4|-|TRBV5-8|once
CASSLDRQKSEKLFF
TGTGCCAGCAGCTTGGATCGGCAAAAGAGTGAAAAACTGTTTTTT
>TRBJ1-1|TRBD1|TRBV28|once
CASRQGATEAFF
TGTGCAAGTAGGCAGGGGGCTACTGAAGCTTTCTTT
>TRBJ2-2|TRBD1|TRBV7-9|-
CASHRDRGSNTGELFF
TGTGCCAGCCACCGGGACAGGGGATCGAACACCGGGGAGCTGTTTTTT
>TRBJ1-1|-|TRBV5-8|-
CASTPGMGGPAEAFF
TGTGCCAGCACGCCCGGGATGGGGGGACCTGCTGAAGCTTTCTTT
>TRBJ2-1|-|TRBV2|-
CARLSQGPHNEQFF
TGTGCTCGCTTGTCACAGGGTCCCCACAATGAGCAGTTCTTC
>TRBJ2-7|-|TRBV5-6|-
CASTFGPVQGEQYF
TGTGCCAGCACCTTCGGACCGGTCCAGGGCGAGCAGTACTTC
>TRBJ2-5|-|TRBV2|-
CASVGAPETQYF
TGTGCCAGCGTCGGGGCCCCGGAGACCCAGTACTTC
>TRBJ2-7|TRBD1|TRBV18|few
CASSPRTGTSYEQYF
TGTGCCAGCTCACCCCGGACAGGGACGTCCTACGAGCAGTACTTC
>TRBJ1-6|-|TRBV12-3/TRBV12-4|-
CASRPGNSPLHF
TGTGCCAGCAGACCAGGCAATTCACCCCTCCACTTT
>TRBJ2-1|-|TRBV7-3|-
CASSLRGSYNEQFF
TGTGCCAGCAGCCTCAGGGGCTCCTACAATGAGCAGTTCTTC
>TRBJ1-1|-|TRBV5-1|few
CASRDPNTEAFF
TGCGCCAGCAGGGACCCGAACACTGAAGCTTTCTTT
>TRBJ2-1|-|TRBV5-1|-
CASSPGRGVRNYNEQFF
TGCGCCAGCAGCCCCGGTCGGGGAGTTCGGAACTACAATGAGCAGTTCTTC
>TRBJ1-1|-|TRBV6-5|-
CASSYSRTAEAFF
TGTGCCAGCAGTTACTCTAGGACAGCTGAAGCTTTCTTT
>TRBJ2-5|-|TRBV7-3|-
CASSPQAGQETQYF
TGTGCCAGCAGCCCCCAGGCGGGACAAGAGACCCAGTACTTC
>TRBJ2-6|-|TRBV5-4|few
CASSLSIRGSGANVLTF
TGTGCCAGCAGCCTTTCTATTCGGGGCTCTGGGGCCAACGTCCTGACTTTC
>TRBJ2-7|TRBD1|TRBV27|-
CASSPGWDSSDYEQYF
TGTGCCAGCAGCCCAGGGTGGGACAGCTCAGACTACGAGCAGTACTTC
>TRBJ2-3|TRBD2|TRBV14|-
CASSRAGSTDTQYF
TGTGCCAGCAGCCGAGCGGGGAGCACAGATACGCAGTATTTT
>TRBJ1-1|TRBD1|TRBV19|once
CATHRGLNTEAFF
TGTGCCACACACAGGGGCCTGAACACTGAAGCTTTCTTT